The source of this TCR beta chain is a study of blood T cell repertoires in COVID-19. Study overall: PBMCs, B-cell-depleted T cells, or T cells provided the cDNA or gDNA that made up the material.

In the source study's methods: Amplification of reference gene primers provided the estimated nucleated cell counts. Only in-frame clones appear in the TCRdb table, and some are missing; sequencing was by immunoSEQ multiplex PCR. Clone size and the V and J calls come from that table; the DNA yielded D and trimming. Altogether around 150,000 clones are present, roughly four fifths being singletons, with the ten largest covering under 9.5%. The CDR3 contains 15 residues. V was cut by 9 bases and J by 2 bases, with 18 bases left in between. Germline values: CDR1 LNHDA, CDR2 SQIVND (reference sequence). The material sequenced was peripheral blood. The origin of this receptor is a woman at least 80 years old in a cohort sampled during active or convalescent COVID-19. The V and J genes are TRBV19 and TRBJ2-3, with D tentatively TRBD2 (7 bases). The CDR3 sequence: CASKRGAYFTDTQYF. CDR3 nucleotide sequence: TGTGCCAGCAAACGGGGGGCTTACTTCACAGATACGCAGTATTTT.